This T cell receptor beta chain was retrieved from a study of T cells in women clearing cervical HPV infection. Study context: No precancer developed; the control's incident HPV16 infection cleared within 12 months. The study's findings and limits: CIN3+ cases had significantly higher TCR repertoire richness than controls, but evenness did not differ. Each sample's T-cell count was unknown, possibly confounding richness.

The CDR3 consists of 13 residues. Sequencing used immunoSEQ multiplex PCR; TCRdb keeps in-frame clones, though not all of them. Its table lists over 30,000 clones. Comments on this clone: Its antigen is unidentified. The read finishes 3 residues shy of the CDR3 end, and the germline J gene is used to complete it.

The sample comprised blood buffy coat. This TCR came from a woman between 18 and 69 years old with a cervical HPV16 infection that either progressed to CIN3+ or cleared (not recorded which). The rearrangement uses TRBV12-3 or TRBV12-4 and TRBJ1-1; 7 bases match TRBD1. This chain's CDR3 is CASSFNRGAEAFF. Incomplete CDR3 DNA: TGTGCCAGCAGTTTTAACAGGGGCGCAGAA.